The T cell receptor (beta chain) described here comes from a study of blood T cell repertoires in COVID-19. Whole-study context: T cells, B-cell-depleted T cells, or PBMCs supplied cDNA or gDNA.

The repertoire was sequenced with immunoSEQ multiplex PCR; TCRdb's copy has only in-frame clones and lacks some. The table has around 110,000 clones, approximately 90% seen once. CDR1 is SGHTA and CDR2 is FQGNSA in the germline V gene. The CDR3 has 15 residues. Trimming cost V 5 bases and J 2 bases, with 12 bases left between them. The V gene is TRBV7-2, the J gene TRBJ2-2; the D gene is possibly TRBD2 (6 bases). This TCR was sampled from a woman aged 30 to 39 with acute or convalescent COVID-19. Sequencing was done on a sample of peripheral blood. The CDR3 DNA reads TGTGCCAGCAGCCGTGGGACTCGTAACACCGGGGAGCTGTTTTTT. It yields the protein CASSRGTRNTGELFF. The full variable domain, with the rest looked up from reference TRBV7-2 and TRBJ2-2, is GAGVSQSPSNKVTEKGKDVELRCDPISGHTALYWYRQSLGQGLEFLIYFQGNSAPDKSGLPSDRFSAERTGGSVSTLTIQRTQQEDSAVYLCASSRGTRNTGELFFGEGSRLTVL.